These 16 T cell receptor beta chains share one sample of origin, sequenced in a study of T cell responses to AZD1222 COVID-19 vaccine. Sequencing was performed with immunoSEQ multiplex PCR; in TCRdb, only in-frame clones are kept and a portion is missing. Of about 140,000 clones listed, 85% to 95% are singletons. The source material was peripheral blood, sampled on day 0 of AZD1222 vaccination. The receptors were gathered from an adult in good health.

The chain employs TRBV19 and TRBJ1-1; TRBD1 is a possible D gene (5 bases). The CDR3 sequence is 13 residues long. Germline CDR1 reads LNHDA; CDR2 reads SQIVND (reference sequence). V was cut by 5 bases and J by 0 bases, with 7 bases left in between. The CDR3, as DNA: TGTGCCAGTAGTGGGACGGTGAACACTGAAGCTTTCTTT. This sequence encodes CASSGTVNTEAFF.

The chain joins TRBV5-4 to TRBJ1-2, with a tentative D call TRBD1 (5 bases). The CDR3 totals 16 residues. Germline CDR1 is SGHNT and CDR2 is YYREEE (reference sequence). Trimming left V 0 bases short and J 0 bases short, with 12 bases between. For the CDR3, the DNA is TGTGCCAGCAGCTTGGGGGGCGGGGTTCCTAACTATGGCTACACCTTC. The encoded protein is CASSLGGGVPNYGYTF.

This clone occurred once. The rearrangement uses TRBV28 and TRBJ2-7; 7 nucleotides match TRBD2. Germline V gives CDR1 MDHEN, CDR2 SYDVKM. This CDR3 spans 14 amino acids. Trimming at V came to 1 base and at J to 5 bases, leaving 5 bases not matched to a gene. The CDR3 region is CASSLSAGEDEQYF. Written as DNA, the CDR3 is TGTGCCAGCAGTTTATCGGCGGGAGAAGACGAGCAGTACTTC.

The chain recombines TRBV6-4 with TRBJ2-1; TRBD1 aligns across 7 bases. The CDR3 runs 15 residues. The ends lost 2 bases at V and 6 bases at J; junction bases unmatched: 7. The germline gives CDR1 MRHNA, CDR2 SNTAGT. The CDR3 DNA is TGTGCCAGCAGTGACCTCTTCGGACAGGCCAATGAGCAGTTCTTC. This codes for CASSDLFGQANEQFF.

The chain uses TRBV10-2 and TRBJ2-1; 13 bases are shared with TRBD2. V gave up 7 bases and J gave up 7 bases; unmatched junction bases: 4. Germline V gene lookup returns CDR1 WSHSY and CDR2 SAAADI. The CDR3 contains 14 residues. The CDR3 spells CASTRTSGGNEQFF. CDR3 DNA: TGCGCCAGCACCCGGACTAGCGGGGGAAATGAGCAGTTCTTC.

The chain combines TRBV4-2 with TRBJ1-4; 8 nucleotides match TRBD1. V was clipped by 0 bases and J by 8 bases; unmatched bases: 8. The CDR3 is made up of 16 amino acids. Germline V CDR1 and CDR2: LGHNA, YNFKEQ. The CDR3 is CASSQEPSQGAEKLFF. The CDR3 DNA is TGTGCCAGCAGCCAAGAACCATCGCAGGGGGCGGAAAAACTGTTTTTT.

This rearrangement joins TRBV11-3 to TRBJ1-5, with D unclear. V was shortened by 2 bases and J by 0 bases, with 14 bases between the two germline ends. CDR3 length: 17 amino acids. Looked up from germline, CDR1 is SGHNT and CDR2 is YENEEA. Written as DNA, the CDR3 is TGTGCCAGCAGCTTAATTCTGTGGCGGGATAGCAATCAGCCCCAGCATTTT. The encoded protein is CASSLILWRDSNQPQHF.

This clone came up once. The rearrangement joins TRBV6-1 to TRBJ1-5, with D unclear. The V end was cut by 2 bases, the J end by 4 bases, with 9 bases between. The CDR3 contains 14 residues. Germline CDR1 reads MNHNS; CDR2 reads SASEGT. The CDR3 spells CASSEMAENQPQHF. CDR3 bases: TGTGCCAGCAGTGAAATGGCTGAGAATCAGCCCCAGCATTTT.

By share, this clone ranks as medium-sized. A junction end diverges from the germline sequence, so it may reflect a read error. The chain carries TRBV5-6 and TRBJ1-1; a possible D gene is TRBD1 (6 bases). Germline V gene lookup returns CDR1 SGHDT and CDR2 YYEEEE. The CDR3 length is 14 residues. The CDR3 here is CASSLATSGTKARF. CDR3 bases: TGTGCCAGCAGCTTGGCCACCTCCGGGACAAAAGCCAGATTT.

V and J are TRBV6-6 and TRBJ1-1; no clear D gene. CDR3 length: 12 residues. The V end lost 2 bases, the J end lost 6 bases, and 7 bases lay between the germline ends. Germline-derived CDR1 and CDR2 are MNHNY and SVGAGI (reference sequence). The CDR3 region is CASSYAQSEAFF. For the CDR3, the DNA is TGTGCCAGCAGTTACGCACAATCTGAAGCTTTCTTT.

The gene calls are TRBV19 and TRBJ2-4, with no clear D. This CDR3 region has 15 residues. The germline gives CDR1 LNHDA, CDR2 SQIVND (reference sequence). V shed 2 bases and J shed 2 bases, with 10 bases lying between them. The CDR3 DNA sequence: TGTGCCAGTAGTATAATAACGAACCCCAAAAACATTCAGTACTTC. It codes for CASSIITNPKNIQYF.

The V gene is TRBV7-9, the J gene TRBJ1-1; 7 nucleotides agree with TRBD1. Germline CDR1 SEHNR, CDR2 FQNEAQ (reference sequence). V was clipped by 6 bases and J by 1 base; unmatched bases: 2. The CDR3 is 13 residues long. Here the CDR3 reads CASRRTGNTEAFF. CDR3 nucleotide sequence: TGTGCCAGCAGACGGACAGGGAACACTGAAGCTTTCTTT.

This chain joins TRBV6-5 and TRBJ1-2; no reliable D call. Trimming took 6 bases from V and 6 from J, leaving 8 bases between them. The germline gives CDR1 MNHEY, CDR2 SVGAGI. The length of the CDR3 is 11 residues. The CDR3 nucleotides are TGTGCCAGCAGACAACTAGATGGCTACACCTTC. Its protein product is CASRQLDGYTF.

The V call is TRBV27, the J call TRBJ2-7, with 12 bases that match TRBD1. J lost 5 bases, V lost 6 bases, and 17 bases had no gene match. The germline gives CDR1 MNHEY, CDR2 SMNVEV (reference sequence). The length of the CDR3 is 18 residues. CDR3 coding DNA: TGTGCCAGCAGCCAAGGGACAGGGGGCGCCTCGCTCCTCCACGAGCAGTACTTC. Translation gives CASSQGTGGASLLHEQYF.

As DNA, the CDR3 is TGTGCCAGCAGTGAACATGGGAATGAGCAGTTCTTC. Protein product: CASSEHGNEQFF. J is TRBJ2-1 and V is TRBV2; D gene unclear. The ends were cut back, 2 bases at V and 7 bases at J, with 6 bases in the middle. The CDR3 covers 12 residues. Germline V gene sequence: CDR1 SNHLY, CDR2 FYNNEI.

This sequence joins TRBV4-3 and TRBJ2-4; tentative D call: TRBD2 (5 bases). This CDR3 comprises 13 residues. CDR1 and CDR2 (germline): LGHNA, YSLEER. V was trimmed by 7 bases and J by 7 bases, leaving 14 bases between them. The CDR3 is CASKDLRRNIQYF. Here the CDR3 DNA reads TGCGCCAGCAAGGATCTTCGGAGGAACATTCAGTACTTC.